The 32 T cell receptor beta chains given below trace back to one sample, sequenced in a study of monozygotic twins with inflammatory bowel disease. TCRdb re-called the 5' RACE reads; every CDR3 protein appears as one record, without DNA. The sample's table shows about 140,000 distinct CDR3 sequences. The sample consisted of blood. These TCRs come from a human donor with ulcerative colitis or Crohn's disease, or a healthy co-twin of an affected twin (not recorded which).

The chain recombines TRBV20-1 with TRBJ1-2. Per the germline V gene, CDR1 is DFQATT and CDR2 is SNEGSKA (reference sequence). The CDR3 has 12 residues. The CDR3 loop is CSAREGIDGYTF.

This chain links TRBV2 with TRBJ2-3; TCRdb names TRBD2, which stays unverified in the absence of DNA. CDR1 and CDR2 (germline): SNHLY, FYNNEI. The CDR3 extends over 14 amino acids. The CDR3 protein is CASSGGGAGDTQYF.

The CDR3 here is CASSNISGANVLTF. The chain combines TRBV5-1 with TRBJ2-6. Germline CDR1 SGHRS, CDR2 YFSETQ. The CDR3 loop spans 14 amino acids.

The rearrangement joins TRBV25-1 to TRBJ2-7. The germline gives CDR1 MGHDK, CDR2 SYGVNS. CDR3 length equals 12 residues. The CDR3 region is CASSGSSYEQYF.

The rearrangement links TRBV3-1 to TRBJ2-5; TCRdb lists TRBD1, though no DNA is available to test this call. CDR1 is LGHDT, CDR2 YNNKEL, per germline (reference sequence). CDR3 length equals 14 residues. This CDR3 is CASSQQGQEETQYF.

The V call is TRBV6-1, the J call TRBJ2-3; TCRdb designates TRBD1, a call that cannot be tested without DNA. There are 14 residues in the CDR3. Per germline, CDR1 MNHNS and CDR2 SASEGT. CDR3 loop: CASKPHRATDTQYF.

The V gene is TRBV6-5, the J gene TRBJ1-1; TCRdb calls TRBD1, which cannot be checked without DNA. CDR1 is MNHEY, CDR2 SVGAGI, per germline. This CDR3 contains 14 residues. CDR3 residues: CASSFGTVNTEAFF.

The genes are TRBV5-6 and TRBJ1-6. The CDR3 contains 15 residues. CDR1 SGHDT and CDR2 YYEEEE come from the germline V gene. Here the CDR3 reads CASSLNNRLYSPLHF.

The J gene is TRBJ2-7, the V gene TRBV5-1; TCRdb's D gene call, TRBD1, goes unchecked for lack of DNA. The CDR3 covers 16 residues. Germline V gene data show CDR1 as SGHRS and CDR2 as YFSETQ. The CDR3 sequence is CASSFSGGQGIYEQYF. Drawing the rest from reference TRBV5-1 and TRBJ2-7, the complete variable domain is KAGVTQTPRYLIKTRGQQVTLSCSPISGHRSVSWYQQTPGQGLQFLFEYFSETQRNKGNFPGRFSGRQFSNSRSEMNVSTLELGDSALYLCASSFSGGQGIYEQYFGPGTRLTVT.

The chain employs TRBV6-4 and TRBJ2-2. This CDR3 comprises 16 residues. Germline-derived CDR1 and CDR2 are MRHNA and SNTAGT. The CDR3 here is CASSELGSFNTGELFF.

The genes are TRBV7-9 and TRBJ1-1. This CDR3 has 13 amino acids. Germline V lookup: CDR1 SEHNR, CDR2 FQNEAQ (reference sequence). This CDR3 reads CASSPRQDLEAFF.

V usage is TRBV24-1 and J usage is TRBJ1-2. The CDR3 runs 16 residues. The germline V gene has CDR1 KGHDR and CDR2 SFDVKD. The CDR3 loop is CATSQGSAEGFYGYTF.

The J gene is TRBJ2-2, the V gene TRBV7-8; checking the TCRdb D call of TRBD1 is not possible without DNA. Germline V lookup: CDR1 SGHVS, CDR2 FQNEAQ. CDR3 size: 15 residues. The CDR3: CASSSPQGYAGELFF.

CDR3 residues: CSVSRGGYEQYF. The chain is built from TRBV29-1 and TRBJ2-7; TCRdb outputs TRBD1, but without DNA this stays unchecked. Germline CDR1 and CDR2: SQVTM and ANQGSEA. The CDR3 is 12 residues long.

The chain uses TRBV12-3 or TRBV12-4 and TRBJ1-3; TCRdb's D call, TRBD1, is unchecked because there is no DNA. The CDR3 has 16 amino acids. CDR3 region: CASSPYGQGAGNTIYF.

The CDR3 region is CASSQTGFRNQPQHF. The chain has TRBV28 and TRBJ1-5; the D call of TRBD1 rests on TCRdb alone, since no DNA is present to check it. Germline loops: CDR1 MDHEN, CDR2 SYDVKM. The CDR3 covers 15 residues.

The chain recombines TRBV7-2 with TRBJ1-5; no DNA is available, so the TRBD1 call from TCRdb remains unchecked. The CDR3 consists of 14 residues. In germline, CDR1 is SGHTA, CDR2 FQGNSA. CDR3: CASSLSRENQPQHF.

The chain's CDR3 is CASSLAMDNEQFF. The V and J genes are TRBV7-9 and TRBJ2-1. This CDR3 region has 13 residues. The germline gives CDR1 SEHNR, CDR2 FQNEAQ (reference sequence).

The chain is built from TRBV15 and TRBJ2-4; the D gene TCRdb calls, TRBD2, cannot be checked with no DNA. This CDR3 region has 14 residues. Germline V CDR1 and CDR2: LNHNV, YYDKDF (reference sequence). CDR3 region: CATSSSGEVSIQYF.

This chain joins TRBV20-1 and TRBJ2-7; TCRdb indicates TRBD1, and absent DNA this call remains unverified. Germline CDR1 reads DFQATT; CDR2 reads SNEGSKA (reference sequence). This CDR3 contains 15 residues. CDR3 protein: CSALTGTGLTYEQYF.

V is TRBV20-1 and J is TRBJ1-1; TCRdb names TRBD1, which stays unverified in the absence of DNA. CDR1 and CDR2 (germline): DFQATT, SNEGSKA (reference sequence). The CDR3 length is 14 residues. This CDR3 is CSATLDRPPNAAFF.

The rearrangement links TRBV4-3 to TRBJ1-5; TCRdb proposes TRBD1, but this gene call is untestable without DNA. This CDR3 is built from 19 residues. Per germline, CDR1 LGHNA and CDR2 YSLEER. The CDR3 loop is CASSQFRSGGAFANQPQHF.

The chain joins TRBV19 to TRBJ1-6; TCRdb designates TRBD1, a call that cannot be tested without DNA. There are 15 residues in the CDR3. The germline V gene has CDR1 LNHDA and CDR2 SQIVND (reference sequence). The CDR3 spells CASSPREWENSPLHF. Together with reference TRBV19 and TRBJ1-6, the CDR3 gives the full variable domain: DGGITQSPKYLFRKEGQNVTLSCEQNLNHDAMYWYRQDPGQGLRLIYYSQIVNDFQKGDIAEGYSVSREKKESFPLTVTSAQKNPTAFYLCASSPREWENSPLHFGNGTRLTVT.

The rearrangement joins TRBV3-1 to TRBJ1-1. The CDR3 has 14 residues. The germline CDR1 and CDR2 sequences are LGHDT and YNNKEL (reference sequence). The CDR3 loop reads CASSPTVGRTEAFF.

V and J are TRBV6-1 and TRBJ2-1; as DNA is missing, the TRBD1 call by TCRdb cannot be tested. Germline loops: CDR1 MNHNS, CDR2 SASEGT. This CDR3 has 18 residues. The CDR3 loop reads CASAAPYGQTDPYNEQFF.

The chain couples TRBV20-1 to TRBJ2-1; checking the TCRdb D call of TRBD2 is not possible without DNA. This CDR3 contains 16 residues. Germline loops: CDR1 DFQATT, CDR2 SNEGSKA (reference sequence). The CDR3 loop is CSALTTSGGSYNEQFF.

The chain links TRBV20-1 to TRBJ1-4; TCRdb calls TRBD1, which cannot be checked without DNA. CDR3 size: 15 residues. CDR1 DFQATT and CDR2 SNEGSKA come from the germline V gene (reference sequence). The CDR3 here is CSARDLPGPGEKLFF.

This chain connects TRBV11-2 to TRBJ2-2. CDR1 is SGHAT and CDR2 is FQNNGV in the germline V gene. The CDR3 loop spans 15 amino acids. Here the CDR3 reads CASSKSASNTGELFF.

V is TRBV5-1 and J is TRBJ2-2; TCRdb's assignment of TRBD2 cannot be checked, as there is no DNA. The germline V gene has CDR1 SGHRS and CDR2 YFSETQ. The CDR3 is 12 amino acids. CDR3 loop: CASSKEVGELFF.

The chain carries TRBV4-1 and TRBJ2-1; the D call of TRBD1 rests on TCRdb alone, since no DNA is present to check it. This CDR3 region has 15 residues. Germline V lookup: CDR1 MGHRA, CDR2 YSYEKL. The CDR3 sequence is CASSQGRRSFNEQFF.

The V call is TRBV6-6, the J call TRBJ2-7. The V gene's germline CDR1 is MNHNY and CDR2 SVGAGI (reference sequence). The CDR3 consists of 14 residues. The CDR3 sequence: CASSYSGEGYEQYF.

The rearrangement joins TRBV4-1 to TRBJ1-2; TCRdb names TRBD1, which stays unverified in the absence of DNA. There are 16 residues in the CDR3. CDR1 MGHRA and CDR2 YSYEKL come from the germline V gene. The CDR3 sequence: CASSQVRGRANYGYTF.